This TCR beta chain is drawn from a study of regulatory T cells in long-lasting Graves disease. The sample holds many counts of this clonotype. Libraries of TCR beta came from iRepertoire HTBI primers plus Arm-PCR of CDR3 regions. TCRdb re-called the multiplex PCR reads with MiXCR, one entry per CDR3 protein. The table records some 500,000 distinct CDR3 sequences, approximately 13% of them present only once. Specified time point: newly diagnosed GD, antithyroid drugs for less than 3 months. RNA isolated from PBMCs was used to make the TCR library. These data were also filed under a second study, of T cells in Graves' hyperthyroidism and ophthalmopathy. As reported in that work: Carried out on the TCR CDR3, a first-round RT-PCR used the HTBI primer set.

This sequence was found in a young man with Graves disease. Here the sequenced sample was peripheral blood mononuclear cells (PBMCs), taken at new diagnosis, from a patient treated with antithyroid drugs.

Here the CDR3 reads CSASSVNNEQFF. CDR3 DNA sequence: TGCAGTGCTAGTAGCGTGAACAATGAGCAGTTCTTC. The chain joins TRBV20-1 to TRBJ2-1; TRBD2 is a possible D gene (5 bases). CDR3 length: 12 amino acids. Deletions cut 3 bases from V and 5 bases from J, with 8 bases between. The germline V gene has CDR1 DFQATT and CDR2 SNEGSKA (reference sequence).